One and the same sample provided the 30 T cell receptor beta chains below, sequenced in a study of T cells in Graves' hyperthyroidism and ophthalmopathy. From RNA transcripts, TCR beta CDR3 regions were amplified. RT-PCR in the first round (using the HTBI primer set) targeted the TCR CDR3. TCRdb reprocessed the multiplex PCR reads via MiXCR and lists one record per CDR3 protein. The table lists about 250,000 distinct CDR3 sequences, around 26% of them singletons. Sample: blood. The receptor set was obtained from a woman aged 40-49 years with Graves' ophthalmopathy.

CDR3 sequence: CASSSLGQSSYEQYF. CDR3 sequence (DNA): TGTGCCAGCAGTTCCCTGGGACAAAGCTCCTACGAGCAGTACTTC. The J gene is TRBJ2-7, the V gene TRBV28; perhaps TRBD1 as D (6 bases). Trimming took off 4 bases at V and 0 bases at J, with 13 bases between the two ends. Germline V gene data show CDR1 as MDHEN and CDR2 as SYDVKM. The CDR3 sequence is 15 residues long.

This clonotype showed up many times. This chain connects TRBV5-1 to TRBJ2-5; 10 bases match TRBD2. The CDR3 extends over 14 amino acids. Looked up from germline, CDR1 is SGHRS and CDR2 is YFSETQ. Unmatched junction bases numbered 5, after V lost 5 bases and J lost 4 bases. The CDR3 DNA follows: TGCGCCAGCAGAGGAATAGCGGGAGGAGAGACCCAGTACTTC. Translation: CASRGIAGGETQYF. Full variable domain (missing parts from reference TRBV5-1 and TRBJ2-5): KAGVTQTPRYLIKTRGQQVTLSCSPISGHRSVSWYQQTPGQGLQFLFEYFSETQRNKGNFPGRFSGRQFSNSRSEMNVSTLELGDSALYLCASRGIAGGETQYFGPGTRLLVL.

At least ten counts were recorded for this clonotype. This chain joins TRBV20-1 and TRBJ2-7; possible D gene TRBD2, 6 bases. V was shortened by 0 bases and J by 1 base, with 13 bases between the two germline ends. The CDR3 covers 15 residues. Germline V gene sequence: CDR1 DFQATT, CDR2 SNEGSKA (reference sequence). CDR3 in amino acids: CSARDYPGLSYEQYF. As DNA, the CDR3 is TGCAGTGCTAGAGATTATCCCGGACTATCCTACGAGCAGTACTTC.

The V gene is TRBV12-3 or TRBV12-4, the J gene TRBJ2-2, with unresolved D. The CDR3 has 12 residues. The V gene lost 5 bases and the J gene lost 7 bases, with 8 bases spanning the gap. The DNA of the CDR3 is TGTGCCAGCAGTCGCGGTTTCGGGGAGCTGTTTTTT. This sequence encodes CASSRGFGELFF.

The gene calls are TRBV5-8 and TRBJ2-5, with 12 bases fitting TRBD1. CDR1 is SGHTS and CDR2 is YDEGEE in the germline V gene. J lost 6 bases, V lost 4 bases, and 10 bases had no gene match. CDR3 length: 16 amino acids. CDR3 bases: TGTGCCAGCAGCCAACCCGGGACAGGGGGCGGAAAGACCCAGTACTTC. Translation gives CASSQPGTGGGKTQYF.

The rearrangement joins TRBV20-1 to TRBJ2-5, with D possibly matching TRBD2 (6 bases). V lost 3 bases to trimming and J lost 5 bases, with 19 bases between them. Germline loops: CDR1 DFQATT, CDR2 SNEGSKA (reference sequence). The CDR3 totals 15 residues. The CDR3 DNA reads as TGCAGTGCTAGCTACAGAGCGGGCCGATTGGAGACCCAGTACTTC. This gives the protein CSASYRAGRLETQYF.

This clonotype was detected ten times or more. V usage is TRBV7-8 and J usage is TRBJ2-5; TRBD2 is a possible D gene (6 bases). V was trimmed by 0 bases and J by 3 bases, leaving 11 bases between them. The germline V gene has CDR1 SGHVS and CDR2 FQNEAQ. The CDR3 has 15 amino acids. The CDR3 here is CASSLAGGAKETQYF. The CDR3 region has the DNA TGTGCCAGCAGCTTAGCGGGGGGAGCGAAAGAGACCCAGTACTTC. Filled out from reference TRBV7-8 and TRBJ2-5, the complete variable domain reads GAGVSQSPRYKVAKRGQDVALRCDPISGHVSLFWYQQALGQGPEFLTYFQNEAQLDKSGLPSDRFFAERPEGSVSTLKIQRTQQEDSAVYLCASSLAGGAKETQYFGPGTRLLVL.

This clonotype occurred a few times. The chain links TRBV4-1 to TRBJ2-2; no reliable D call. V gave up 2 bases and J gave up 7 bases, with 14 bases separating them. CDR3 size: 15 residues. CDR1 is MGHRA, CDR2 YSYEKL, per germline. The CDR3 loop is CASSQSPAPGGELFF. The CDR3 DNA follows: TGCGCCAGCAGCCAAAGTCCAGCTCCAGGCGGGGAGCTGTTTTTT.

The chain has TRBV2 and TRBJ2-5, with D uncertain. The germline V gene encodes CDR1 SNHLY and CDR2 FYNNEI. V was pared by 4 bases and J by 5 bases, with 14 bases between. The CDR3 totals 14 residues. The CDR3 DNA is TGTGCCAGCAGTGCTATGGGTTTGGGGGAGACCCAGTACTTC. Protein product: CASSAMGLGETQYF. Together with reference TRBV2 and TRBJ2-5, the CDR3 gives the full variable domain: EPEVTQTPSHQVTQMGQEVILRCVPISNHLYFYWYRQILGQKVEFLVSFYNNEISEKSEIFDDQFSVERPDGSNFTLKIRSTKLEDSAMYFCASSAMGLGETQYFGPGTRLLVL.

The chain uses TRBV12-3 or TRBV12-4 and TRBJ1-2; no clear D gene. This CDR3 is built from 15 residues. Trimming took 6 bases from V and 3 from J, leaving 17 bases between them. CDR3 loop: CASSPDGDHYYGYTF. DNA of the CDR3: TGTGCCAGCAGCCCGGACGGAGACCACTACTATGGCTACACCTTC.

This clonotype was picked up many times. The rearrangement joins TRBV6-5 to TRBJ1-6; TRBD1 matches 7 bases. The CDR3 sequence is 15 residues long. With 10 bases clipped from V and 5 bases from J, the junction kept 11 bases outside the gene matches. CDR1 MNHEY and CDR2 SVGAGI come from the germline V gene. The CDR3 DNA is TGTGCCACCCAACTAGGGGACAGAAATAATTCACCCCTCCACTTT. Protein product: CATQLGDRNNSPLHF.

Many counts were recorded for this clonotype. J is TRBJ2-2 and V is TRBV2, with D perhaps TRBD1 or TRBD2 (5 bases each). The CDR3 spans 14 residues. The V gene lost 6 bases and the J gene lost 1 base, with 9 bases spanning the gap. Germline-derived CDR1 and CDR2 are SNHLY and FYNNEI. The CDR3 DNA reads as TGTGCCAGCAGGGGGGACCAGAACACCGGGGAGCTGTTTTTT. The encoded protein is CASRGDQNTGELFF.

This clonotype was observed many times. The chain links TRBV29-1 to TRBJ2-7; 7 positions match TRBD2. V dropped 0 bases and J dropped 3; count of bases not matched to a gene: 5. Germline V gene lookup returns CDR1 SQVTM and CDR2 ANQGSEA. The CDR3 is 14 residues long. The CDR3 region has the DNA TGCAGCGTTGAAGAGGGAGGGTCGGGCTACGAGCAGTACTTC. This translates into CSVEEGGSGYEQYF.

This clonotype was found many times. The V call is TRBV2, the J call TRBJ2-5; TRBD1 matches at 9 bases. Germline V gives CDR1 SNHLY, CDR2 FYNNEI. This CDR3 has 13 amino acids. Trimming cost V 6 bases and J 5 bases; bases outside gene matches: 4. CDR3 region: CASRQGAGETQYF. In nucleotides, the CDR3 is TGTGCCAGCAGACAGGGGGCGGGGGAGACCCAGTACTTC.

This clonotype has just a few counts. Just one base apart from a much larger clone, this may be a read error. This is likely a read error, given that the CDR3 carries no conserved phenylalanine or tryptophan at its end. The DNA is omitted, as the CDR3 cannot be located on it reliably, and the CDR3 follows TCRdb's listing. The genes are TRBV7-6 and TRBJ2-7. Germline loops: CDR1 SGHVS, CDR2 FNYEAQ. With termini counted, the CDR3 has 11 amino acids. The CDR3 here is CASSTTDLKYI.

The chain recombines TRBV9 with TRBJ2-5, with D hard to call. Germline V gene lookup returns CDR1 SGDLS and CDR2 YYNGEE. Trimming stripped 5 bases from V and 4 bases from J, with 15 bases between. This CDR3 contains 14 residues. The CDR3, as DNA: TGTGCCAGCAGTTTGGGCCTTCTTTCAGAGACCCAGTACTTC. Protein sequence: CASSLGLLSETQYF.

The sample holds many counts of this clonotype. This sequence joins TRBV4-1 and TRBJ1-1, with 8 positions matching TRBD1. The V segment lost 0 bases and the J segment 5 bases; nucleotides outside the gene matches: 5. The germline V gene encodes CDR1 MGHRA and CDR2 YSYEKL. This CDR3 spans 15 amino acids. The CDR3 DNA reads TGCGCCAGCAGCCAAGAGGACAGGGCAGGGACTGAAGCTTTCTTT. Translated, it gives CASSQEDRAGTEAFF.

CDR3 DNA sequence: TGTGCCAGCACCTTAGCAGCGAACACTGAAGCTTTCTTT. Protein product: CASTLAANTEAFF. The chain uses TRBV12-3 or TRBV12-4 and TRBJ1-1, with D hard to call. V lost 7 bases and J 1 base, leaving 10 bases between the germline ends. There are 13 residues in the CDR3.

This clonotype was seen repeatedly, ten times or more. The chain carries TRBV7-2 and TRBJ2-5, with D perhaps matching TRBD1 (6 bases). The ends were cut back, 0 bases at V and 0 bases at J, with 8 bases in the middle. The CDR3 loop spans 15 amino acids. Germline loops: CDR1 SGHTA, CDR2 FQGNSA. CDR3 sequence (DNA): TGTGCCAGCAGCTTAGCCAGGGGTGACCAAGAGACCCAGTACTTC. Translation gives CASSLARGDQETQYF.

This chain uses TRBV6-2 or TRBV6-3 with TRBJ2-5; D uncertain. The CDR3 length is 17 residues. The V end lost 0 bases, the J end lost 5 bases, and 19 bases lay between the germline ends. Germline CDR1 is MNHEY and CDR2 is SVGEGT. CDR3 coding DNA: TGTGCCAGCAGTTACTCGAAGCTGGCAGCCGTACGGGAGACCCAGTACTTC. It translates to CASSYSKLAAVRETQYF.

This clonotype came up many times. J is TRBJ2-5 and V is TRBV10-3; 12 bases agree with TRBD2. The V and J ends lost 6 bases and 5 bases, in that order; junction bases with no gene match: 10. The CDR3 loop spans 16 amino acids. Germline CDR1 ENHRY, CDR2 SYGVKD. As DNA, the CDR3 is TGTGCCATCAGCAGACTAGCGGGAGAGGGAATCGAGACCCAGTACTTC. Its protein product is CAISRLAGEGIETQYF.

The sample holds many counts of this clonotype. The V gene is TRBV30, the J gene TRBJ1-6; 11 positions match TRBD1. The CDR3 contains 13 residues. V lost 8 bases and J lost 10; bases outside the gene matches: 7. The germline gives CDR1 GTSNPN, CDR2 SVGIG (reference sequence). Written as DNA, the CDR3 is TGTGCCCATACACGGACAGGGGGCTCACCCCTCCACTTT. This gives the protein CAHTRTGGSPLHF. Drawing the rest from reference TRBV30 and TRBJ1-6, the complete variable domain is SQTIHQWPATLVQPVGSPLSLECTVEGTSNPNLYWYRQAAGRGLQLLFYSVGIGQISSEVPQNLSASRPQDRQFILSSKKLLLSDSGFYLCAHTRTGGSPLHFGNGTRLTVT.

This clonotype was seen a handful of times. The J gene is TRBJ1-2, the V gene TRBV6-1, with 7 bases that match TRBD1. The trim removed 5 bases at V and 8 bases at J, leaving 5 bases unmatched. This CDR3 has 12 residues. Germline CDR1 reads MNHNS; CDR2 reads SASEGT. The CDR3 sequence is CASSTGDRGYTF. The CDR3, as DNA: TGTGCCAGCAGTACAGGGGATCGGGGCTACACCTTC.

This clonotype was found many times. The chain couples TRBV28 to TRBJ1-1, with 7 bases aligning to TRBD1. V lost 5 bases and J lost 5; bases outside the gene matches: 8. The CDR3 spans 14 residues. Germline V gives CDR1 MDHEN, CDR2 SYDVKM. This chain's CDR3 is CASSPFDRATEAFF. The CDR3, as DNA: TGTGCCAGCAGTCCATTCGACAGGGCGACTGAAGCTTTCTTT.

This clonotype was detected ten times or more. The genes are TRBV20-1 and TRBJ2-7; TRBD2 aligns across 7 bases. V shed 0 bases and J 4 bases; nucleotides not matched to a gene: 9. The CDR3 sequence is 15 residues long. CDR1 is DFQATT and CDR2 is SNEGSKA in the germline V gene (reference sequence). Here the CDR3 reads CSARDRIAGEYEQYF. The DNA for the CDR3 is TGCAGTGCTAGAGATCGTATTGCGGGAGAGTACGAGCAGTACTTC.

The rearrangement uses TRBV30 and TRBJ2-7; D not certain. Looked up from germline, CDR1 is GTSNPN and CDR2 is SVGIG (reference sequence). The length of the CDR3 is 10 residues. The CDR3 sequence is CAGGWNEQYF. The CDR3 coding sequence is TGTGCTGGCGGTTGGAACGAGCAGTACTTC.

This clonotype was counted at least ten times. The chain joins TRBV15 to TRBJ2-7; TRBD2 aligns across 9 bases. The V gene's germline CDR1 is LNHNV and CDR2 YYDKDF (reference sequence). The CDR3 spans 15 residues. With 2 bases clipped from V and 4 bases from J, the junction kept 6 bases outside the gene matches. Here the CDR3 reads CATSRLAGSSYEQYF. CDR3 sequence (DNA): TGTGCCACCAGCAGACTAGCGGGATCTTCTTACGAGCAGTACTTC.

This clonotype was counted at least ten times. CDR3 residues: CASSNPGTGNEQYF. The DNA for the CDR3 is TGCGCCAGCAGCAACCCCGGGACAGGAAACGAGCAGTACTTC. V usage is TRBV5-1 and J usage is TRBJ2-7; the match to TRBD1 covers 8 bases. Unmatched junction bases numbered 8, after V lost 4 bases and J lost 5 bases. The CDR3 runs 14 residues. Germline V gene sequence: CDR1 SGHRS, CDR2 YFSETQ.

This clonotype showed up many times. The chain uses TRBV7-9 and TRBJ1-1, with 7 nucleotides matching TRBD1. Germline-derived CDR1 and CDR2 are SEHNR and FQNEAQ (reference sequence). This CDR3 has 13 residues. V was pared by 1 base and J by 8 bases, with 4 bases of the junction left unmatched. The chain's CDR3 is CASSLGPQGEAFF. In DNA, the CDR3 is TGTGCCAGCAGCTTAGGACCACAGGGGGAAGCTTTCTTT.

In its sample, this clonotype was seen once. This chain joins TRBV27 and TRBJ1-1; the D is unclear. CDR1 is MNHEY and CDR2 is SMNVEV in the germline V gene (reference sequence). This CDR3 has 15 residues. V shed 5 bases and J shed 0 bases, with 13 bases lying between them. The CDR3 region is CASSAHAGMNTEAFF. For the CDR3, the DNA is TGTGCCAGCAGTGCCCACGCGGGTATGAACACTGAAGCTTTCTTT.